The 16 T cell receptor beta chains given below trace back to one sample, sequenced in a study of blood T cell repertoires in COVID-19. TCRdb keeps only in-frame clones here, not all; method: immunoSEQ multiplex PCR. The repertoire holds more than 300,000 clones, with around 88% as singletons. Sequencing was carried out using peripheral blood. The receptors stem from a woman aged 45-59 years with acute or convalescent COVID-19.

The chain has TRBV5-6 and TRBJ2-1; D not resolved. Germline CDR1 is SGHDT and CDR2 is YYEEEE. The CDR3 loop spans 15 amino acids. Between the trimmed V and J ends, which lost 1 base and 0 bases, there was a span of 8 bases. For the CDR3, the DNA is TGTGCCAGCAGCTTGCCCGATAGCTCCTACAATGAGCAGTTCTTC. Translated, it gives CASSLPDSSYNEQFF.

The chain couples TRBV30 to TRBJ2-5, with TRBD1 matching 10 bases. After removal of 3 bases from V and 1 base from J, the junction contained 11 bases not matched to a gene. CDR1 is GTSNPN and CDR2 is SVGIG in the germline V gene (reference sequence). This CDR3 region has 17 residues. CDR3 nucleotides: TGTGCCTGGAGCGACGGACCGGGACAGGGGACCCAAGAGACCCAGTACTTC. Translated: CAWSDGPGQGTQETQYF.

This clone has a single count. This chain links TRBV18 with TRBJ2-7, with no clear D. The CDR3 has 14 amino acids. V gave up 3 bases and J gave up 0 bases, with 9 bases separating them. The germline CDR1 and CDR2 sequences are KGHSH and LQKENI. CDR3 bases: TGTGCCAGCTCACCCAGCGTTGACTCCTACGAGCAGTACTTC. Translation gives CASSPSVDSYEQYF.

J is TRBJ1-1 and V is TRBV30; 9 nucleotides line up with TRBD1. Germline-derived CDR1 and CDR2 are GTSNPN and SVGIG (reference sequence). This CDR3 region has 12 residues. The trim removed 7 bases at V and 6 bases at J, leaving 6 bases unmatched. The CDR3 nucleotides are TGTGCCTATTCAAGACAGGGGGCTGAAGCTTTCTTT. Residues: CAYSRQGAEAFF.

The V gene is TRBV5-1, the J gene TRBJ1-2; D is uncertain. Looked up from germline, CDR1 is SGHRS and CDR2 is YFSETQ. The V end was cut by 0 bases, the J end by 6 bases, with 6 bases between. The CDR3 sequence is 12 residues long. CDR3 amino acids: CASSLDMDGYTF. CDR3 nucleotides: TGCGCCAGCAGCTTGGACATGGATGGCTACACCTTC.

Here the CDR3 reads CASSQEGAGFGIQYF. The CDR3 region has the DNA TGCGCCAGCAGCCAAGAAGGGGCGGGGTTCGGCATTCAGTACTTC. The rearrangement uses TRBV4-1 and TRBJ2-4; maybe TRBD2 (6 bases). Deletions cut 0 bases from V and 9 bases from J, with 15 bases between. Per the germline V gene, CDR1 is MGHRA and CDR2 is YSYEKL. The CDR3 sequence is 15 residues long.

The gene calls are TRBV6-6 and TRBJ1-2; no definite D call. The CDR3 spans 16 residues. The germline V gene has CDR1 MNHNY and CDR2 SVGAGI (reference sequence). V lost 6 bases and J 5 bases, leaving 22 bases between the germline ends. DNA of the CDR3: TGTGCCAGCAGCCATCACTCAGATCCCTCGGGGTATGGCTACACCTTC. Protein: CASSHHSDPSGYGYTF.

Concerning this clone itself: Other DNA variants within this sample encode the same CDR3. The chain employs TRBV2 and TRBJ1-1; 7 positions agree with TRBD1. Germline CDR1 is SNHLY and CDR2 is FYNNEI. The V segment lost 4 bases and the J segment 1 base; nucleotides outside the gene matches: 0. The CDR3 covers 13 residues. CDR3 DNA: TGTGCCAGCAGTGGGGACAGGAACACTGAAGCTTTCTTT. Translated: CASSGDRNTEAFF.

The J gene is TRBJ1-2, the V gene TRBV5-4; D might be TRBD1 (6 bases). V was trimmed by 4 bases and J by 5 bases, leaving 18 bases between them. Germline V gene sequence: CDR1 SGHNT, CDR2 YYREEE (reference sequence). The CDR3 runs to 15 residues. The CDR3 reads CASSPPAGTLYGYTF. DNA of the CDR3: TGTGCCAGCAGCCCACCGGCAGGGACACTTTATGGCTACACCTTC.

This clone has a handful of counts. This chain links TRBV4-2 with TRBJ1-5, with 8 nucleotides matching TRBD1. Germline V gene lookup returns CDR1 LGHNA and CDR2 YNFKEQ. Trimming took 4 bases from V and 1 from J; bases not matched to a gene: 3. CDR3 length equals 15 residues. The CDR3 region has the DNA TGTGCCAGCAGCCCCAGACAGGGGAGCAATCAGCCCCAGCATTTT. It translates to CASSPRQGSNQPQHF.

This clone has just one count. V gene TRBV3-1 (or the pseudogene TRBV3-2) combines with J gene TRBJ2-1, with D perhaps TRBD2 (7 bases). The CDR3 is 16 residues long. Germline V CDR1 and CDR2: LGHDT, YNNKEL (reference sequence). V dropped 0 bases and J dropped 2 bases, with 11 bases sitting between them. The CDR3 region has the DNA TGTGCCAGCAGCCAAGAAGGGGGGGCGGCCTACAATGAGCAGTTCTTC. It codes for CASSQEGGAAYNEQFF.

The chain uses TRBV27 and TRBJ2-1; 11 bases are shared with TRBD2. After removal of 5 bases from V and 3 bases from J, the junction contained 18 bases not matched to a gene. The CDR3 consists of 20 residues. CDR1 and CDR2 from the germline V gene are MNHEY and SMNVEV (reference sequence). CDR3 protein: CASSRLPGTSGPGDYNEQFF. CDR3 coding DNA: TGTGCCAGCAGTCGCCTCCCCGGGACTAGCGGACCTGGGGACTACAATGAGCAGTTCTTC.

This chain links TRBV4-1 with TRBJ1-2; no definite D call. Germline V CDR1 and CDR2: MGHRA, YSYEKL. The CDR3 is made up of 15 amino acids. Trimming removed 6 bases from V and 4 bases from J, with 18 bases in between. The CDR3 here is CASRHRREPSYGYTF. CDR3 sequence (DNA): TGCGCCAGCAGGCATAGACGGGAACCATCCTATGGCTACACCTTC.

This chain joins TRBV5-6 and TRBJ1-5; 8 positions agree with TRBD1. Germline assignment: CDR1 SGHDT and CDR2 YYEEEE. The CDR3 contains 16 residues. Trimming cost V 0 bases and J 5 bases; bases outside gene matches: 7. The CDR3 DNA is TGTGCCAGCAGCTTGGGGACAGGGTCCAATTATCAGCCCCAGCATTTT. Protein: CASSLGTGSNYQPQHF. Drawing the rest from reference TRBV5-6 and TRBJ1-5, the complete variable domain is DAGVTQSPTHLIKTRGQQVTLRCSPKSGHDTVSWYQQALGQGPQFIFQYYEEEERQRGNFPDRFSGHQFPNYSSELNVNALLLGDSALYLCASSLGTGSNYQPQHFGDGTRLSIL.

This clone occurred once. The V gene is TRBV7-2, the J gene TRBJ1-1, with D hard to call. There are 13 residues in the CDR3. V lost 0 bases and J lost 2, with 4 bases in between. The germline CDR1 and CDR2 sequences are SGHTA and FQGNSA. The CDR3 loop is CASSLAGNTEAFF. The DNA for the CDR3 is TGTGCCAGCAGCTTAGCGGGCAACACTGAAGCTTTCTTT.

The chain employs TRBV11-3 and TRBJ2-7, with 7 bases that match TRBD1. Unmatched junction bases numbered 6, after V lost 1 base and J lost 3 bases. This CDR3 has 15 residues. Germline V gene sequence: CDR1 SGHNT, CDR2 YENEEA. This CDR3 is CASSLVGDSNYEQYF. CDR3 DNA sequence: TGTGCCAGCAGCTTAGTAGGGGACAGCAACTACGAGCAGTACTTC.